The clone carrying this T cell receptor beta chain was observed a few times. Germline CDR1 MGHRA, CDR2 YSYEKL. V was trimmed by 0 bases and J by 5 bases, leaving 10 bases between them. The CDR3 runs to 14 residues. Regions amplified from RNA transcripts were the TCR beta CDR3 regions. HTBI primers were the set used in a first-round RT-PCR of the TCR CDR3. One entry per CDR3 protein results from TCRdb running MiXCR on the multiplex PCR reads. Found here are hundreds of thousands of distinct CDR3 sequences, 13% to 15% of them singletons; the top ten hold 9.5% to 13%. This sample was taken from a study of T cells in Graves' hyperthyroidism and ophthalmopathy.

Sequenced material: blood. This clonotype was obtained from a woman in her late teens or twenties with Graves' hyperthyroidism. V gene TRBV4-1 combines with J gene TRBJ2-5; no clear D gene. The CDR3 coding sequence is TGCGCCAGCAGCCAAGATCCCCGGCCGGAGACCCAGTACTTC. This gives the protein CASSQDPRPETQYF.